These 9 T cell receptor beta chains originate from one sample sequenced in a study of cytomegalovirus exposure and HLA in healthy donors. The study ran its PCR with 60 Vbeta and 13 Jbeta primers. This table comes from immunoSEQ multiplex PCR, and its TCRdb copy is limited to in-frame clones, with some not included. Among 200,000 to 250,000 clones, about three quarters were seen once, and the ten largest hold about a sixth. The sequencing input was PBMCs. The receptor source for this set is a man aged 35-49 years in good health and CMV-seronegative.

The V and J genes are TRBV5-8 and TRBJ1-2, with 7 bases lining up with TRBD1. Trimming cost V 4 bases and J 4 bases; bases outside gene matches: 4. Germline-derived CDR1 and CDR2 are SGHTS and YDEGEE. The CDR3 length is 13 residues. Here the CDR3 DNA reads TGTGCCAGCAGCATCAGGGGGATCTATGGCTACACCTTC. Its protein is CASSIRGIYGYTF.

This chain connects TRBV19 to TRBJ2-7; possibly TRBD2 for D (5 bases). Trimming cost V 8 bases and J 0 bases, with 11 bases left between them. The CDR3 is 13 residues long. Germline CDR1 LNHDA, CDR2 SQIVND (reference sequence). CDR3 sequence reads: CASSAGISYEQYF. CDR3 in DNA: TGTGCCAGTTCCGCCGGGATCTCCTACGAGCAGTACTTC.

The chain recombines TRBV5-1 with TRBJ2-7; 10 nucleotides agree with TRBD1. V dropped 1 base and J dropped 6; count of bases not matched to a gene: 10. CDR3 size: 16 residues. Germline CDR1 is SGHRS and CDR2 is YFSETQ. CDR3 residues: CASSLPTDRGLAEQYF. DNA for the CDR3: TGCGCCAGCAGCTTGCCGACCGACAGGGGGCTCGCCGAGCAGTACTTC. The variable domain in full, completed from reference TRBV5-1 and TRBJ2-7, reads KAGVTQTPRYLIKTRGQQVTLSCSPISGHRSVSWYQQTPGQGLQFLFEYFSETQRNKGNFPGRFSGRQFSNSRSEMNVSTLELGDSALYLCASSLPTDRGLAEQYFGPGTRLTVT.

V is TRBV27 and J is TRBJ2-1, with 7 nucleotides matching TRBD1. Germline assignment: CDR1 MNHEY and CDR2 SMNVEV (reference sequence). J was trimmed by 0 bases and V by 6 bases; bases with no gene match: 5. The CDR3 extends over 15 amino acids. Here the CDR3 DNA reads TGTGCCAGCAGCCCAGACAGGGCCTCCTACAATGAGCAGTTCTTC. Amino acids: CASSPDRASYNEQFF.

The V call is TRBV7-2, the J call TRBJ1-2; no firm D call. The CDR3 totals 15 residues. CDR1 is SGHTA, CDR2 FQGNSA, per germline. With 1 base removed from V and 2 bases from J, the gap between germline ends came to 11 bases. The CDR3 reads CASSLDSGTNYGYTF. The CDR3 DNA reads as TGTGCCAGCAGCTTAGATTCAGGCACGAACTATGGCTACACCTTC.

V usage is TRBV2 and J usage is TRBJ1-5, with D possibly matching TRBD1 (6 bases). V was trimmed by 4 bases and J by 3 bases, leaving 10 bases between them. The CDR3 is 14 residues long. Germline CDR1 is SNHLY and CDR2 is FYNNEI. CDR3 sequence reads: CASSATGNNQPQHF. In DNA, the CDR3 is TGTGCCAGCAGTGCGACAGGTAACAATCAGCCCCAGCATTTT.

The J gene is TRBJ2-7, the V gene TRBV19; 10 nucleotides align to TRBD2. Germline-derived CDR1 and CDR2 are LNHDA and SQIVND (reference sequence). There are 16 residues in the CDR3. Unmatched junction bases numbered 3, after V lost 1 base and J lost 0 bases. CDR3 in amino acids: CASSIGTSGASYEQYF. As DNA, the CDR3 is TGTGCCAGTAGTATAGGTACTAGCGGGGCCTCCTACGAGCAGTACTTC.

The chain links TRBV4-2 to TRBJ2-2, with D hard to call. Germline loops: CDR1 LGHNA, CDR2 YNFKEQ. This CDR3 spans 15 amino acids. The V end lost 2 bases, the J end lost 6 bases, and 13 bases lay between the germline ends. In DNA, the CDR3 is TGTGCCAGCAGCCAATATGACGGGTTCTCCGGGGAGCTGTTTTTT. Its translation is CASSQYDGFSGELFF.

V is TRBV27 and J is TRBJ2-1; TRBD1 aligns across 10 bases. Trimming took 4 bases from V and 4 from J; bases not matched to a gene: 1. The CDR3 runs to 14 residues. Per the germline V gene, CDR1 is MNHEY and CDR2 is SMNVEV (reference sequence). The CDR3 is CASSWGQGYNEQFF. Written as DNA, the CDR3 is TGTGCCAGCAGTTGGGGACAGGGGTACAATGAGCAGTTCTTC.